The 26 T cell receptor beta chains listed next were all sequenced from one sample in a study of patients and donors after allogeneic stem cell transplantation. Each CDR3 protein gets one entry after TCRdb re-called the RT-PCR reads with MiXCR. The table includes about a million distinct CDR3 sequences, roughly 17% detected once. Input material: blood, either unsorted or a sorted T cell fraction (not recorded which). The receptors originated from a human donor who was either an allogeneic HSCT recipient or a stem cell or donor lymphocyte infusion donor (not recorded which). It is not recorded whose cells these are; they may come from a transplant donor.

This clonotype was seen a few times. The chain couples TRBV30 to TRBJ1-2, with 9 bases that match TRBD1. Germline trimming cut 1 base from V and 6 bases from J; bases unmatched to any gene: 0. The CDR3 is 12 amino acids. Germline V gene data show CDR1 as GTSNPN and CDR2 as SVGIG (reference sequence). CDR3 loop: CAWSGTGDGYTF. The CDR3 DNA follows: TGTGCCTGGAGTGGGACAGGGGATGGCTACACCTTC.

In its sample, this clonotype was seen many times. This chain links TRBV12-3 or TRBV12-4 with TRBJ2-1, with TRBD1 matching over 8 bases. This CDR3 contains 14 residues. The V gene end was trimmed by 3 bases and the J gene end by 8 bases; junction bases not matched to a gene: 6. The CDR3 DNA is TGTGCCAGCAGTTTCCAGGGGGCCAACGATGAGCAGTTCTTC. Translating gives CASSFQGANDEQFF.

The V gene is TRBV12-3 or TRBV12-4, the J gene TRBJ2-3, with 10 bases aligning to TRBD2. With V trimmed by 10 bases and J by 6 bases, 13 bases remained unmatched. The CDR3 has 15 residues. CDR3 in amino acids: CATRLAGLLGDTQYF. DNA of the CDR3: TGTGCCACCCGACTAGCGGGCCTGTTGGGGGATACGCAGTATTTT.

The chain joins TRBV25-1 to TRBJ2-1, with a tentative D call TRBD2 (5 bases). The germline gives CDR1 MGHDK, CDR2 SYGVNS. This CDR3 region has 13 residues. The V gene lost 4 bases and the J gene lost 4 bases, with 8 bases spanning the gap. The CDR3 loop reads CASSGTWYNEQFF. Here the CDR3 DNA reads TGTGCCAGCAGTGGGACTTGGTACAATGAGCAGTTCTTC.

This clonotype occurred a few times. The J gene is TRBJ1-3, the V gene TRBV6-1; D might be TRBD1 (5 bases). The CDR3 sequence is 15 residues long. Deletions cut 6 bases from V and 2 bases from J, with 14 bases between. CDR1 and CDR2 from the germline V gene are MNHNS and SASEGT. CDR3 DNA: TGTGCCAGCAGCAGTCACCAGGGAACTGGAAACACCATATATTTT. It translates to CASSSHQGTGNTIYF.

This chain uses TRBV6-1 with TRBJ1-1; D unclear. V shed 6 bases and J shed 1 base, with 15 bases lying between them. The CDR3 contains 15 residues. Germline V gene sequence: CDR1 MNHNS, CDR2 SASEGT. CDR3 in amino acids: CASRMNAGWNTEAFF. The CDR3 region has the DNA TGTGCCAGCAGGATGAATGCCGGATGGAACACTGAAGCTTTCTTT.

This clonotype has more than one count but fewer than ten. V usage is TRBV6-1 and J usage is TRBJ1-5; TRBD1 aligns across 7 bases. The CDR3 has 13 amino acids. Germline V CDR1 and CDR2: MNHNS, SASEGT. V shed 11 bases, J shed 2 bases, and the junction held 6 bases outside the gene matches. CDR3 loop: CAGDDRGNQPQHF. CDR3 sequence (DNA): TGTGCCGGCGATGACAGGGGCAATCAGCCCCAGCATTTT.

The chain carries TRBV20-1 and TRBJ1-2; 8 bases line up with TRBD1. The germline V gene has CDR1 DFQATT and CDR2 SNEGSKA (reference sequence). CDR3 length: 14 amino acids. With V trimmed by 5 bases and J by 7 bases, 12 bases remained unmatched. The CDR3 loop reads CSALRGRWLGGYTF. The CDR3, as DNA: TGCAGTGCTCTCAGGGGGCGATGGCTTGGTGGCTACACCTTC.

J is TRBJ2-6 and V is TRBV4-1; possibly TRBD1 for D (5 bases). Germline lookup yields CDR1 MGHRA and CDR2 YSYEKL. The CDR3 totals 14 residues. The germline V and J ends were trimmed by 6 bases and 1 base, with 7 bases remaining between them. The CDR3 spells CASRPGSGANVLTF. The CDR3 region has the DNA TGCGCCAGCAGACCAGGGTCTGGGGCCAACGTCCTGACTTTC.

This clonotype came up a few times. The chain carries TRBV3-1 and TRBJ2-7; D uncertain. V dropped 1 base and J dropped 7 bases, with 8 bases sitting between them. CDR3 length: 12 residues. CDR1 is LGHDT and CDR2 is YNNKEL in the germline V gene (reference sequence). The CDR3 protein is CASSQGRIEQYF. The CDR3 bases are TGTGCCAGCAGCCAAGGACGGATAGAGCAGTACTTC.

This clonotype occurred a few times. The chain links TRBV24-1 to TRBJ2-2; D is ambiguous. V was cut by 4 bases and J by 0 bases, with 8 bases left in between. The CDR3 runs to 15 residues. Germline-derived CDR1 and CDR2 are KGHDR and SFDVKD. The CDR3 region has the DNA TGTGCCACCAGTGAACCCAGGACGAACACCGGGGAGCTGTTTTTT. Protein sequence: CATSEPRTNTGELFF.

This clonotype was detected only a few times. The chain employs TRBV20-1 and TRBJ1-2, with D unresolved. Looked up from germline, CDR1 is DFQATT and CDR2 is SNEGSKA (reference sequence). The ends were cut back, 5 bases at V and 7 bases at J, with 8 bases in the middle. This CDR3 comprises 10 residues. CDR3 amino acids: CSAWALGYTF. The CDR3, as DNA: TGCAGTGCTTGGGCCCTTGGCTACACCTTC.

CDR3 sequence (DNA): TGTGCCAGCACCAAGACACCGAAAGGAGGCTATGGCTACACCTTC. Its protein is CASTKTPKGGYGYTF. The chain is built from TRBV12-3 or TRBV12-4 and TRBJ1-2; D not resolved. V lost 7 bases to trimming and J lost 4 bases, with 19 bases between them. The CDR3 loop spans 15 amino acids.

The V call is TRBV29-1, the J call TRBJ1-4; D gene ambiguous. Trimming pared 7 bases from V and 9 bases from J, leaving 12 bases between. Germline V gives CDR1 SQVTM, CDR2 ANQGSEA. The CDR3 has 11 amino acids. CDR3 residues: CSARRYQKLFF. The CDR3 DNA reads as TGCAGCGCTCGGCGGTATCAAAAACTGTTTTTT.

This rearrangement joins TRBV3-1 to TRBJ1-1; D not certain. CDR1 and CDR2 (germline): LGHDT, YNNKEL (reference sequence). V was trimmed by 2 bases and J by 4 bases, leaving 14 bases between them. The CDR3 has 15 amino acids. The CDR3 DNA is TGTGCCAGCAGCCAAATGGTAACCATGGGCACTGAAGCTTTCTTT. Translation: CASSQMVTMGTEAFF.

J is TRBJ2-7 and V is TRBV9, with D tentatively TRBD2 (5 bases). This CDR3 region has 15 residues. Germline-derived CDR1 and CDR2 are SGDLS and YYNGEE. Trimming left V 0 bases short and J 2 bases short, with 12 bases between. CDR3 in DNA: TGTGCCAGCAGCGTAGAGGTCGGGGAGACCTACGAGCAGTACTTC. It translates to CASSVEVGETYEQYF.

Only a few counts were recorded for this clonotype. The J gene is TRBJ1-5, the V gene TRBV6-2 or TRBV6-3; D may be TRBD1 (5 bases). Germline values: CDR1 MNHEY, CDR2 SVGEGT. V lost 6 bases and J 2 bases, leaving 11 bases between the germline ends. The CDR3 contains 14 residues. The CDR3 sequence is CASRLGGRNQPQHF. CDR3 DNA sequence: TGTGCCAGCAGATTGGGGGGACGCAATCAGCCCCAGCATTTT.

This clonotype turned up a few times. This sequence joins TRBV6-5 and TRBJ1-2; D ambiguous. V lost 0 bases, J lost 6 bases, and 17 bases lay in between. The CDR3 has 16 amino acids. Looked up from germline, CDR1 is MNHEY and CDR2 is SVGAGI. The DNA of the CDR3 is TGTGCCAGCAGTTACTCGACGGGTTCTAGGAAGGATGGCTACACCTTC. Residues: CASSYSTGSRKDGYTF.

This rearrangement joins TRBV18 to TRBJ1-1, with 9 bases aligning to TRBD1. Looked up from germline, CDR1 is KGHSH and CDR2 is LQKENI. This CDR3 spans 16 amino acids. V shed 3 bases and J 1 base; nucleotides not matched to a gene: 6. CDR3 in amino acids: CASSPDRGKGNTEAFF. The CDR3 DNA reads TGTGCCAGCTCACCGGACAGGGGAAAGGGGAACACTGAAGCTTTCTTT.

The genes are TRBV20-1 and TRBJ2-3; TRBD2 agrees at 8 bases. CDR3 length: 16 residues. V was pared by 6 bases and J by 3 bases, with 14 bases of the junction left unmatched. Germline V lookup: CDR1 DFQATT, CDR2 SNEGSKA (reference sequence). This CDR3 reads CSATIRSGGYTDTQYF. DNA of the CDR3: TGCAGTGCCACCATACGGAGCGGGGGATATACAGATACGCAGTATTTT.

The chain has TRBV11-3 and TRBJ2-2; TRBD2 matches 13 bases. CDR1 is SGHNT, CDR2 YENEEA, per germline. The length of the CDR3 is 16 residues. Unmatched junction bases numbered 5, after V lost 1 base and J lost 9 bases. The CDR3 region is CASSLVRLAGGWELFF. Written as DNA, the CDR3 is TGTGCCAGCAGCTTAGTACGACTAGCGGGAGGCTGGGAGCTGTTTTTT. The full variable domain, in which reference TRBV11-3 and TRBJ2-2 provide the parts outside the CDR3, is EAGVVQSPRYKIIEKKQPVAFWCNPISGHNTLYWYLQNLGQGPELLIRYENEEAVDDSQLPKDRFSAERLKGVDSTLKIQPAELGDSAVYLCASSLVRLAGGWELFFGEGSRLTVL.

The chain joins TRBV20-1 to TRBJ1-2, with D tentatively TRBD1 (5 bases). The CDR3 consists of 11 residues. Trimming removed 5 bases from V and 8 bases from J, with 12 bases in between. Germline-derived CDR1 and CDR2 are DFQATT and SNEGSKA (reference sequence). The CDR3 region is CSADQGAGYTF. CDR3 nucleotides: TGCAGTGCTGATCAGGGAGCGGGCTACACCTTC.

This clonotype was observed a handful of times. This chain links TRBV6-1 with TRBJ1-6, with D possibly matching TRBD1 (6 bases). Germline loops: CDR1 MNHNS, CDR2 SASEGT. V was shortened by 5 bases and J by 10 bases, with 15 bases between the two germline ends. The CDR3 is 14 residues long. CDR3 amino acids: CASSLTGMDSPLHF. The CDR3 DNA is TGTGCCAGCAGTCTAACAGGGATGGACTCACCCCTCCACTTT.

This clonotype was detected a few times. The chain recombines TRBV3-1 with TRBJ1-5; D call uncertain. CDR3 length: 15 residues. Trimming stripped 0 bases from V and 2 bases from J, with 8 bases between. Germline loops: CDR1 LGHDT, CDR2 YNNKEL (reference sequence). The CDR3 DNA reads TGTGCCAGCAGCCAAGATCTTAAAGGCAATCAGCCCCAGCATTTT. This translates into CASSQDLKGNQPQHF.

This rearrangement joins TRBV5-5 to TRBJ2-1; the match to TRBD2 covers 12 bases. The germline gives CDR1 SGHKS, CDR2 YYEKEE (reference sequence). The CDR3 extends over 14 amino acids. V was clipped by 2 bases and J by 9 bases; unmatched bases: 3. CDR3 sequence (DNA): TGTGCCAGCAGCTTAAGACTAGCGGGAGTTGAGCAGTTCTTC. Translation: CASSLRLAGVEQFF.

This sequence joins TRBV5-1 and TRBJ2-3; perhaps TRBD1 as D (6 bases). The CDR3 is made up of 16 amino acids. V gave up 4 bases and J gave up 1 base, with 16 bases separating them. CDR1 and CDR2 from the germline V gene are SGHRS and YFSETQ. The CDR3 region is CASSPQVYRGTDTQYF. In DNA, the CDR3 is TGCGCCAGCAGCCCACAGGTGTACAGGGGCACAGATACGCAGTATTTT.